This TCR beta chain was sequenced in a study of Ad26.COV2.S vaccination and SARS-CoV-2 variants. On the study more broadly: By the intramuscular route, Ad26.COV2.S was given once, or twice 56 days apart. Study-level results: Vaccine recipients posted higher spike-specific TCR breadth than their placebo counterparts.

Stated treatment: some 20 received Ad26.COV2.S at low or high dose, single or two shots; about five received placebo; per-sample allocation not given. Day 63 after the first injection of vaccine or placebo was the sampling time. In the case of this clone: Its matching antigen is unknown.

The assay was immunoSEQ multiplex PCR, and TCRdb's table has in-frame clones only and misses some. The sample contains hundreds of thousands of clones, around nine tenths of which appear only once. The receptor was isolated from a person aged 18-65 years who received the Ad26.COV2.S COVID-19 vaccine or a placebo. This specimen was peripheral blood, taken in a trial of Ad26.COV2.S vaccine versus placebo.

CDR3 coding DNA: TGCGCCAGCAGCCCGAACGCAGGGCCAAGCTATGGCTACACCTTC. This translates into CASSPNAGPSYGYTF. This chain uses TRBV4-3 with TRBJ1-2, with a tentative D call TRBD1 (5 bases). V was pared by 4 bases and J by 4 bases, with 16 bases between. The CDR3 runs to 15 residues. The V gene's germline CDR1 is LGHNA and CDR2 YSLEER.